Listed here are 30 T cell receptor beta chains from one sample, sequenced in a study of sequential checkpoint blockade in melanoma. Described treatment: randomized to nivolumab then ipilimumab (arm A) or the reverse (arm B). The data were produced by immunoSEQ multiplex PCR, yet TCRdb's version contains in-frame clones alone and is incomplete. The table records some 20,000 clones, roughly 80% of them present only once. The sample in question was CD8+ T cells sorted from blood (inferred from file names), obtained from a patient given nivolumab and ipilimumab in sequence. The source is a human donor with melanoma.

The chain joins TRBV19 to TRBJ1-1, with 10 bases that match TRBD1. The germline V gene encodes CDR1 LNHDA and CDR2 SQIVND (reference sequence). The CDR3 length is 14 residues. The V and J ends lost 6 bases and 4 bases, in that order; junction bases with no gene match: 5. CDR3 sequence: CASSLTGGSTEAFF. The CDR3 bases are TGTGCCAGTAGCCTGACAGGGGGCAGCACTGAAGCTTTCTTT.

The V call is TRBV10-3, the J call TRBJ2-2, with 7 bases fitting TRBD2. This CDR3 is built from 16 residues. Germline V gene lookup returns CDR1 ENHRY and CDR2 SYGVKD. V gave up 3 bases and J gave up 2 bases; unmatched junction bases: 6. The CDR3 reads CAISDLTGGNTGELFF. CDR3 bases: TGTGCCATCAGTGATTTAACGGGGGGAAACACCGGGGAGCTGTTTTTT.

This clone was detected once. This rearrangement joins TRBV12-2 to TRBJ1-2; the table gives TRBD1 as D, unverified against the DNA. TRBV12-2 constitutes a pseudogene. The CDR3 has 14 residues. Written as DNA, the CDR3 is TGTGCAAGTCGCTCCCCGTTCTGGGGGCATGGCTACACCTTC. Amino acid sequence: CASRSPFWGHGYTF.

This clone was picked up a small number of times. V is TRBV4-3 and J is TRBJ2-7; 7 nucleotides agree with TRBD1. J was trimmed by 3 bases and V by 2 bases; bases with no gene match: 7. The CDR3 has 15 residues. Germline V gene lookup returns CDR1 LGHNA and CDR2 YSLEER. CDR3 nucleotide sequence: TGCGCCAGCAGCCAAACGACAGGGCCGATCTACGAGCAGTACTTC. Translation: CASSQTTGPIYEQYF.

This sequence joins TRBV7-9 and TRBJ2-7, with a weak D call TRBD2 (6 bases). CDR1 is SEHNR and CDR2 is FQNEAQ in the germline V gene (reference sequence). V lost 3 bases and J lost 6, with 9 bases in between. The CDR3 is 12 amino acids. The CDR3 is CASSLSGAEQYF. The DNA for the CDR3 is TGTGCCAGCAGCTTGTCGGGAGCCGAGCAGTACTTC.

The rearrangement uses TRBV4-1 and TRBJ2-5, with D perhaps matching TRBD2 (6 bases). CDR3 length equals 15 residues. Trimming removed 0 bases at V and 3 bases at J, with 11 bases between. Germline CDR1 reads MGHRA; CDR2 reads YSYEKL. As DNA, the CDR3 is TGCGCCAGCAGCCAAGATCCCGGGGGAGAAGAGACCCAGTACTTC. This encodes CASSQDPGGEETQYF.

The gene calls are TRBV5-1 and TRBJ2-7; possibly TRBD2 for D (6 bases). Trimming took off 4 bases at V and 1 base at J, with 15 bases between the two ends. Germline V CDR1 and CDR2: SGHRS, YFSETQ. This CDR3 region has 15 residues. CDR3 DNA sequence: TGCGCCAGCAGCCCAGCCTCCGGGAGATCCTACGAGCAGTACTTC. Its translation: CASSPASGRSYEQYF.

The chain uses TRBV11-2 and TRBJ2-7; D is ambiguous. Trimming took 3 bases from V and 7 from J, leaving 10 bases between them. The CDR3 contains 12 residues. From germline, CDR1 is SGHAT and CDR2 FQNNGV. CDR3 nucleotide sequence: TGTGCCAGCAGCTTGGCCGTGTGGGAGCAGTACTTC. Encoded protein: CASSLAVWEQYF. Drawing the rest from reference TRBV11-2 and TRBJ2-7, the complete variable domain is EAGVAQSPRYKIIEKRQSVAFWCNPISGHATLYWYQQILGQGPKLLIQFQNNGVVDDSQLPKDRFSAERLKGVDSTLKIQPAKLEDSAVYLCASSLAVWEQYFGPGTRLTVT.

The chain couples TRBV28 to TRBJ2-6; 8 bases align to TRBD2. With V trimmed by 4 bases and J by 3 bases, 20 bases remained unmatched. The CDR3 totals 21 residues. The germline CDR1 and CDR2 sequences are MDHEN and SYDVKM. CDR3 DNA: TGTGCCAGCAGTTCCCCCGTTTGGCGGGAGGACGCGATGGTTGGGGCCAACGTCCTGACTTTC. Translating gives CASSSPVWREDAMVGANVLTF.

The chain uses TRBV19 and TRBJ1-2; a possible D gene is TRBD1 (5 bases). There are 14 residues in the CDR3. Germline-derived CDR1 and CDR2 are LNHDA and SQIVND (reference sequence). V lost 7 bases, J lost 4 bases, and 16 bases lay in between. CDR3 nucleotides: TGTGCCAGTAACCCCCGGACGGACATCTATGGCTACACCTTC. Its protein product is CASNPRTDIYGYTF. Full variable domain (remainder filled in from reference TRBV19 and TRBJ1-2): DGGITQSPKYLFRKEGQNVTLSCEQNLNHDAMYWYRQDPGQGLRLIYYSQIVNDFQKGDIAEGYSVSREKKESFPLTVTSAQKNPTAFYLCASNPRTDIYGYTFGSGTRLTVV.

This chain links TRBV6-5 with TRBJ2-3; D perhaps matches TRBD2 (5 bases). The CDR3 is 11 amino acids. Germline V gene lookup returns CDR1 MNHEY and CDR2 SVGAGI. V lost 9 bases to trimming and J lost 9 bases, with 13 bases between them. CDR3 residues: CASHGEETQYF. The CDR3, as DNA: TGTGCCAGTCACGGGGAAGAGACGCAGTATTTT.

This clone came up a few times. This chain uses TRBV28 with TRBJ2-7; TRBD1 might be the D (5 bases). The germline V and J ends were trimmed by 3 bases and 12 bases, with 15 bases remaining between them. The CDR3 runs to 12 residues. CDR1 MDHEN and CDR2 SYDVKM come from the germline V gene. The CDR3 reads CASSLFGAGLYF. The CDR3 bases are TGTGCCAGCAGTTTGTTTGGGGCAGGGCTGTACTTC.

The genes are TRBV4-1 and TRBJ2-1, with 7 bases identical to TRBD2. CDR1 is MGHRA, CDR2 YSYEKL, per germline. The CDR3 totals 16 residues. V shed 0 bases and J 7 bases; nucleotides not matched to a gene: 9. Here the CDR3 DNA reads TGCGCCAGCAGCCAAGATCCTGGCAGCGGGACGAATGAGCAGTTCTTC. This sequence encodes CASSQDPGSGTNEQFF.

CDR3 sequence reads: CASSWDRGGEQFF. For the CDR3, the DNA is TGTGCCAGCAGCTGGGACAGGGGTGGGGAGCAGTTCTTC. The chain carries TRBV7-8 and TRBJ2-1; 10 nucleotides line up with TRBD1. V shed 4 bases, J shed 10 bases, and the junction held 4 bases outside the gene matches. CDR3 length: 13 amino acids. Per the germline V gene, CDR1 is SGHVS and CDR2 is FQNEAQ.

The chain is built from TRBV28 and TRBJ2-7, with 8 bases lining up with TRBD2. V lost 6 bases and J lost 3; bases outside the gene matches: 10. The CDR3 runs to 15 residues. CDR1 is MDHEN and CDR2 is SYDVKM in the germline V gene. The CDR3 protein is CASSWPGGWIYEQYF. The CDR3 region has the DNA TGTGCCAGCAGCTGGCCGGGGGGGTGGATCTACGAGCAGTACTTC. Using reference TRBV28 and TRBJ2-7 for the parts outside the CDR3, the full variable domain is DVKVTQSSRYLVKRTGEKVFLECVQDMDHENMFWYRQDPGLGLRLIYFSYDVKMKEKGDIPEGYSVSREKKERFSLILESASTNQTSMYLCASSWPGGWIYEQYFGPGTRLTVT.

The chain is built from TRBV27 and TRBJ1-1, with D possibly being TRBD1 (5 bases). The CDR3 runs to 14 residues. V was clipped by 2 bases and J by 1 base, with 8 bases between them. CDR1 is MNHEY and CDR2 is SMNVEV in the germline V gene (reference sequence). Here the CDR3 reads CASSLGGGNTEAFF. As DNA, the CDR3 is TGTGCCAGCAGTTTAGGGGGGGGGAACACTGAAGCTTTCTTT.

The genes are TRBV11-2 and TRBJ2-7; the D call may be TRBD1 or TRBD2 (7 bases each). The CDR3 loop spans 17 amino acids. From germline, CDR1 is SGHAT and CDR2 FQNNGV. V was trimmed by 5 bases and J by 3 bases, leaving 23 bases between them. In DNA, the CDR3 is TGTGCCAGCAGCCTAGGGGGCTGGGGGGGAGGCCTCTACGAGCAGTACTTC. Encoded protein: CASSLGGWGGGLYEQYF.

A few counts support this clone. The CDR3 loop reads CASSYRTGAYEQYF. The DNA for the CDR3 is TGTGCCAGCAGCTACCGGACAGGCGCCTACGAGCAGTACTTC. This sequence joins TRBV9 and TRBJ2-7; TRBD1 aligns across 7 bases. Germline values: CDR1 SGDLS, CDR2 YYNGEE. This CDR3 region has 14 residues. J lost 2 bases, V lost 4 bases, and 6 bases had no gene match.

The chain couples TRBV30 to TRBJ2-3, with D perhaps TRBD2 (7 bases). CDR1 and CDR2 from the germline V gene are GTSNPN and SVGIG (reference sequence). The CDR3 extends over 13 amino acids. The V gene lost 5 bases and the J gene lost 6 bases, with 15 bases spanning the gap. CDR3 bases: TGTGCCTGGGAGGGGGGGGGAGGTGATACGCAGTATTTT. The encoded protein is CAWEGGGGDTQYF.

V is TRBV13 and J is TRBJ2-7, with 11 bases that match TRBD2. The germline gives CDR1 PRHDT, CDR2 FYEKMQ (reference sequence). CDR3 length equals 16 residues. V shed 2 bases and J 6 bases; nucleotides not matched to a gene: 9. CDR3 in DNA: TGTGCCAGCAGCTTAAGGACTAGCGGGCGGCGATCCGAGCAGTACTTC. Translating gives CASSLRTSGRRSEQYF.

The chain uses TRBV9 and TRBJ2-5; TRBD2 is a possible D gene (5 bases). With 0 bases removed from V and 3 bases from J, the gap between germline ends came to 12 bases. Germline V gene sequence: CDR1 SGDLS, CDR2 YYNGEE. The CDR3 extends over 15 amino acids. Written as DNA, the CDR3 is TGTGCCAGCAGCGTAGCTGGTCCGAGGGAAGAGACCCAGTACTTC. Translating it yields CASSVAGPREETQYF.

The rearrangement uses TRBV7-9 and TRBJ2-7; 7 bases fit TRBD1. This CDR3 comprises 14 residues. The trim removed 3 bases at V and 2 bases at J, leaving 4 bases unmatched. The germline V gene encodes CDR1 SEHNR and CDR2 FQNEAQ (reference sequence). The CDR3 nucleotides are TGTGCCAGCAGCTTTCCCGGGACAGCCTACGAGCAGTACTTC. The encoded protein is CASSFPGTAYEQYF.

The chain combines TRBV11-2 with TRBJ1-1, with no clear D. The V end was cut by 1 base, the J end by 7 bases, with 13 bases between. The CDR3 covers 14 residues. Germline values: CDR1 SGHAT, CDR2 FQNNGV. The CDR3 nucleotides read TGTGCCAGCAGCTTAGGGTATGCCAGGTTTGAAGCTTTCTTT. Encoded protein: CASSLGYARFEAFF.

This clone was detected once. This chain's CDR3 is CASSRGSNSPLHF. CDR3 DNA: TGCGCCAGCAGTCGAGGATCGAATTCACCCCTCCACTTT. The rearrangement uses TRBV4-1 and TRBJ1-6; D unresolved. Germline assignment: CDR1 MGHRA and CDR2 YSYEKL. CDR3 length: 13 amino acids. The germline V and J ends were trimmed by 6 bases and 7 bases, with 10 bases remaining between them.

The V call is TRBV5-4, the J call TRBJ2-3; 9 nucleotides match TRBD2. V shed 0 bases, J shed 5 bases, and the junction held 13 bases outside the gene matches. This CDR3 is 18 amino acids long. The germline V gene has CDR1 SGHNT and CDR2 YYREEE (reference sequence). CDR3 in DNA: TGTGCCAGCAGCTTGGAAGTGGGCGGGGGGGCCTATCAAGATACGCAGTATTTT. It specifies CASSLEVGGGAYQDTQYF.

The CDR3 here is CASSVDSAYGYTF. In DNA, the CDR3 is TGTGCCAGCAGCGTTGACAGCGCCTATGGCTACACCTTC. The rearrangement uses TRBV9 and TRBJ1-2; tentatively, D is TRBD1 (5 bases). Germline values: CDR1 SGDLS, CDR2 YYNGEE. CDR3 length: 13 amino acids. Trimming took off 2 bases at V and 4 bases at J, with 9 bases between the two ends.

The chain employs TRBV7-9 and TRBJ2-5; TRBD1 agrees at 7 bases. The end of the DNA is better explained by TRBJ2-7, so the J call may be wrong. Germline-derived CDR1 and CDR2 are SEHNR and FQNEAQ (reference sequence). The CDR3 sequence is 15 residues long. The CDR3: CASSSGQIRAYEQYF. CDR3 bases: TGTGCCAGCAGCTCGGGACAGATTAGAGCCTACGAGCAGTACTTC.

The chain uses TRBV5-5 and TRBJ2-1; D is undetermined. The CDR3 length is 12 residues. V was clipped by 4 bases and J by 7 bases, with 9 bases between them. The germline CDR1 and CDR2 sequences are SGHKS and YYEKEE (reference sequence). This CDR3 reads CASSGLSNEQFF. CDR3 sequence (DNA): TGTGCCAGCAGCGGGCTTTCGAATGAGCAGTTCTTC.

This sequence joins TRBV11-2 and TRBJ2-7; maybe TRBD2 (5 bases). Trimming shortened V by 3 bases and J by 3 bases, and 9 bases separated the two germline ends. The CDR3 loop spans 13 amino acids. From germline, CDR1 is SGHAT and CDR2 FQNNGV. In nucleotides, the CDR3 is TGTGCCAGCAGCTTTAGCGAGAACTACGAGCAGTACTTC. It is translated as CASSFSENYEQYF.

The chain combines TRBV9 with TRBJ2-7; tentatively, D is TRBD2 (7 bases). CDR1 and CDR2 (germline): SGDLS, YYNGEE. V was shortened by 3 bases and J by 1 base, with 14 bases between the two germline ends. The CDR3 is 15 amino acids. Here the CDR3 DNA reads TGTGCCAGCAGCGCCCAGGGGAGGGATTCCTACGAGCAGTACTTC. It codes for CASSAQGRDSYEQYF.